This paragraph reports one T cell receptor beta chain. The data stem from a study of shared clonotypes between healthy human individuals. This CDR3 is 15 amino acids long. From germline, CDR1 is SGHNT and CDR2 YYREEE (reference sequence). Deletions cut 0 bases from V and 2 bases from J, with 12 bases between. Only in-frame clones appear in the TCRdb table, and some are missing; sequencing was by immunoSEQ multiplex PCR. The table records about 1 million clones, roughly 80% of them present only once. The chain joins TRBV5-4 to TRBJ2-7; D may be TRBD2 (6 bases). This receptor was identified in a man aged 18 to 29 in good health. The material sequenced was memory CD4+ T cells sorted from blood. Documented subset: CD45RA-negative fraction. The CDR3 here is CASSLGRDHAYEQYF. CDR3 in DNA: TGTGCCAGCAGCTTGGGGCGGGACCACGCCTACGAGCAGTACTTC.